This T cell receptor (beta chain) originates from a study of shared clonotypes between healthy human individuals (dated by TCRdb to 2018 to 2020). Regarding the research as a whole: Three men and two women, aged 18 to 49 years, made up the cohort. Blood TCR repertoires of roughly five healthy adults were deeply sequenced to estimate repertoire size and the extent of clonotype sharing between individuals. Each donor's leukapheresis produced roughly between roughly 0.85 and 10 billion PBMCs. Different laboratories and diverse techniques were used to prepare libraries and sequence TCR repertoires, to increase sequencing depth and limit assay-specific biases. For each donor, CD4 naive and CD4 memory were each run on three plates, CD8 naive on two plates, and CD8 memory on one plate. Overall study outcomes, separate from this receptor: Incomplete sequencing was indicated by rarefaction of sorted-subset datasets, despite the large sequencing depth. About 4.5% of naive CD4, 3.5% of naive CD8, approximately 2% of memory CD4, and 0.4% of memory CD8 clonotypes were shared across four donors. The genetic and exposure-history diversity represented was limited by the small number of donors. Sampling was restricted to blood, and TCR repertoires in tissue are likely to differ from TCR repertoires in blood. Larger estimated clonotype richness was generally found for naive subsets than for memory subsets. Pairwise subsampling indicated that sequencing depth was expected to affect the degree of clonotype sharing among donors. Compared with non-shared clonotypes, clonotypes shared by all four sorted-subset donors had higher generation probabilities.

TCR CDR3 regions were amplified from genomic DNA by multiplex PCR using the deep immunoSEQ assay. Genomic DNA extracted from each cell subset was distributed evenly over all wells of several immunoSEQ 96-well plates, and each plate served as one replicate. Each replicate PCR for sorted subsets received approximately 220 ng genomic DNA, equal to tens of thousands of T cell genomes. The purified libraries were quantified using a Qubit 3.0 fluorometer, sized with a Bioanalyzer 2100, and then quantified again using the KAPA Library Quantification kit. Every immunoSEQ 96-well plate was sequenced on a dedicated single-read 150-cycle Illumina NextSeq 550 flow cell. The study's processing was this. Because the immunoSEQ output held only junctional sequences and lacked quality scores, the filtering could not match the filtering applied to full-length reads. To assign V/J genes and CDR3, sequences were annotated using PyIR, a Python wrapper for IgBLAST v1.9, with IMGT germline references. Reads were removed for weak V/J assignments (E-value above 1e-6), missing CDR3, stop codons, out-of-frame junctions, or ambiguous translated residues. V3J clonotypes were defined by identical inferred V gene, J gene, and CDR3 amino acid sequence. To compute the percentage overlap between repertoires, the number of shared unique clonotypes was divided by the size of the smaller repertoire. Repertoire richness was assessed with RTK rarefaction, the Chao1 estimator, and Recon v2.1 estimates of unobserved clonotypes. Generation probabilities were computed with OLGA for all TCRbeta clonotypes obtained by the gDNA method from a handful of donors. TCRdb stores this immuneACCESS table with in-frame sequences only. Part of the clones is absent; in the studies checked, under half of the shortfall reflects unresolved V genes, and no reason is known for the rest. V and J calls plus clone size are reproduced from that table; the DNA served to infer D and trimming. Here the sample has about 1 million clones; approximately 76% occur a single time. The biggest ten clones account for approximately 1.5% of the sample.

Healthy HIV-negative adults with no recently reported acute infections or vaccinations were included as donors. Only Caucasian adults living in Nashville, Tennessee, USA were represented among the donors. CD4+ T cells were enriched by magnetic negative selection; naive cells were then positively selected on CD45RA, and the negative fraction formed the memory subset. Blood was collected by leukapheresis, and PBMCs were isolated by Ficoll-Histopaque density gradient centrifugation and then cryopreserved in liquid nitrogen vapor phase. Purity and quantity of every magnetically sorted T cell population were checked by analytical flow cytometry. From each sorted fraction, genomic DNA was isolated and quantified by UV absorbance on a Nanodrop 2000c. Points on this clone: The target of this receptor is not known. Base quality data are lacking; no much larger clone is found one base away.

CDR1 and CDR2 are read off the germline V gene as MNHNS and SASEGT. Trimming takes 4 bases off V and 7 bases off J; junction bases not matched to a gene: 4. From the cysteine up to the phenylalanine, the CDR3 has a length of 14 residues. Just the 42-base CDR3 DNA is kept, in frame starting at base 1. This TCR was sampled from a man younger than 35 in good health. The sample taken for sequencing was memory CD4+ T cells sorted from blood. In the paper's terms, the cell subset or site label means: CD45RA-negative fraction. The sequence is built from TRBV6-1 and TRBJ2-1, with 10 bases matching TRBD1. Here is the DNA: TGTGCCAGCAGTGGACAGGGGGCGTTTAATGAGCAGTTCTTC. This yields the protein CASSGQGAFNEQFF.